Listed here are 30 T cell receptor beta chains from one sample, sequenced in a study of blood T cell repertoires in COVID-19. Method: immunoSEQ multiplex PCR; TCRdb's copy keeps in-frame clones and lacks some. The data hold roughly 150,000 clones, with around 91% observed a single time. Source material: peripheral blood. The receptor source for this set is a woman aged 60 to 75 with active COVID-19.

The V call is TRBV20-1, the J call TRBJ2-3; D perhaps matches TRBD2 (5 bases). There are 15 residues in the CDR3. V was clipped by 3 bases and J by 0 bases, with 13 bases between them. Germline CDR1 reads DFQATT; CDR2 reads SNEGSKA (reference sequence). CDR3 in DNA: TGCAGTGCTAGTAGGCGGGTATCTAGCACAGATACGCAGTATTTT. It codes for CSASRRVSSTDTQYF.

The chain couples TRBV28 to TRBJ1-2; D may be TRBD1 (6 bases). V lost 4 bases to trimming and J lost 8 bases, with 20 bases between them. CDR3 length: 15 amino acids. The germline gives CDR1 MDHEN, CDR2 SYDVKM. The CDR3 spells CASSSLGQGTLGYTF. In DNA form, the CDR3 reads TGTGCCAGCAGTTCCCTTGGGCAGGGGACCCTGGGCTACACCTTC.

The chain is built from TRBV20-1 and TRBJ2-1; TRBD1 agrees at 8 bases. The CDR3 spans 10 residues. The V gene end was trimmed by 5 bases and the J gene end by 12 bases; junction bases not matched to a gene: 3. CDR1 and CDR2 from the germline V gene are DFQATT and SNEGSKA (reference sequence). CDR3 nucleotides: TGCAGTGCTGGGGACAGGCTGCAGTTCTTC. It codes for CSAGDRLQFF.

This clone was found once. The chain is built from TRBV11-2 and TRBJ1-1; D is perhaps TRBD1 (5 bases). Trimming shortened V by 1 base and J by 4 bases, and 13 bases separated the two germline ends. CDR3 length: 15 residues. Germline-derived CDR1 and CDR2 are SGHAT and FQNNGV. The CDR3 DNA reads TGTGCCAGCAGCTTAGCCGAGGGGAGGAGCACTGAAGCTTTCTTT. Its protein is CASSLAEGRSTEAFF.

J is TRBJ1-1 and V is TRBV6-1; D remains unclear. There are 15 residues in the CDR3. CDR1 MNHNS and CDR2 SASEGT come from the germline V gene. Trimming removed 0 bases at V and 5 bases at J, with 13 bases between. CDR3 coding DNA: TGTGCCAGCAGTGAAGCGGGTATGAGAGGGACTGAAGCTTTCTTT. This codes for CASSEAGMRGTEAFF.

The genes are TRBV30 and TRBJ1-1; unclear D gene. Germline CDR1 GTSNPN, CDR2 SVGIG (reference sequence). With 3 bases removed from V and 0 bases from J, the gap between germline ends came to 5 bases. The CDR3 length is 12 residues. CDR3 sequence reads: CAWSRMNTEAFF. The CDR3 DNA is TGTGCCTGGAGCAGGATGAACACTGAAGCTTTCTTT.

The V and J genes are TRBV29-1 and TRBJ2-3; TRBD2 is a possible D gene (6 bases). The CDR3 contains 16 residues. Trimming left V 3 bases short and J 0 bases short, with 16 bases between. In germline, CDR1 is SQVTM, CDR2 ANQGSEA. CDR3 residues: CSVEAWDFLSTDTQYF. CDR3 in DNA: TGCAGCGTTGAGGCGTGGGACTTCTTGAGCACAGATACGCAGTATTTT.

The V gene is TRBV7-2, the J gene TRBJ2-5; D unclear. The CDR3 spans 14 residues. The germline gives CDR1 SGHTA, CDR2 FQGNSA. V lost 1 base and J 1 base, leaving 7 bases between the germline ends. Here the CDR3 DNA reads TGTGCCAGCAGCTTAGTGGCTTTCCAAGAGACCCAGTACTTC. It codes for CASSLVAFQETQYF.

The chain joins TRBV5-1 to TRBJ1-2, with 11 bases matching TRBD1. This CDR3 region has 15 residues. Germline V gives CDR1 SGHRS, CDR2 YFSETQ. V lost 3 bases, J lost 5 bases, and 6 bases stayed unmatched. Here the CDR3 reads CASSSGDRGTYGYTF. DNA of the CDR3: TGCGCCAGCAGCTCGGGGGACAGGGGGACGTATGGCTACACCTTC.

J is TRBJ1-4 and V is TRBV19; 10 bases agree with TRBD1. This CDR3 comprises 14 residues. Germline loops: CDR1 LNHDA, CDR2 SQIVND (reference sequence). The V and J ends lost 10 bases and 9 bases, in that order; junction bases with no gene match: 11. Written as DNA, the CDR3 is TGTGCCACCGCAGACAGGGGGCTGAGTCAAAAACTGTTTTTT. It is translated as CATADRGLSQKLFF.

Note on this clone: At one boundary the junction diverges from the germline segment, which might be a read error. CDR3 region: CASSQTSGKLFF. The CDR3 bases are TGCGCCAGCAGCCAGACTAGCGGGAAGCTGTTTTTT. The chain links TRBV10-1 to TRBJ2-2; the match to TRBD2 covers 11 bases. The CDR3 consists of 12 residues. Germline-derived CDR1 and CDR2 are WNHNN and SYGVQD (reference sequence).

This chain joins TRBV7-2 and TRBJ2-7; 7 nucleotides match TRBD2. The germline gives CDR1 SGHTA, CDR2 FQGNSA. Unmatched junction bases numbered 10, after V lost 5 bases and J lost 3 bases. The CDR3 contains 15 residues. The CDR3 region is CASSPGQLASYEQYF. The CDR3, as DNA: TGTGCCAGCAGCCCGGGGCAACTAGCGAGCTACGAGCAGTACTTC.

The V and J genes are TRBV5-4 and TRBJ1-2, with 11 bases lining up with TRBD1. Trimming took 4 bases from V and 5 from J; bases not matched to a gene: 4. The CDR3 extends over 14 amino acids. CDR1 and CDR2 (germline): SGHNT, YYREEE (reference sequence). CDR3 protein: CASSPGQGAYGYTF. CDR3 in DNA: TGTGCCAGCAGCCCCGGACAGGGGGCATATGGCTACACCTTC.

This rearrangement joins TRBV3-1 (or the pseudogene TRBV3-2) to TRBJ1-2; TRBD1 might be the D (5 bases). From germline, CDR1 is LGHDT and CDR2 YNNKEL (reference sequence). Trimming left V 4 bases short and J 7 bases short, with 22 bases between. The CDR3 has 16 amino acids. The CDR3 sequence is CASSPPTVFSMGGYTF. The CDR3 coding sequence is TGTGCCAGCAGCCCCCCGACAGTCTTCTCTATGGGTGGCTACACCTTC.

The CDR3 nucleotides read TGTGCCAGTAGAACGAGGGCTGGGTTTTACAATCAGCCCCAGCATTTT. Protein sequence: CASRTRAGFYNQPQHF. The chain has TRBV19 and TRBJ1-5; D gene ambiguous. This CDR3 spans 16 amino acids. V shed 6 bases and J shed 3 bases, with 18 bases lying between them. Germline V gene sequence: CDR1 LNHDA, CDR2 SQIVND (reference sequence).

The chain employs TRBV10-3 and TRBJ1-2; 9 nucleotides match TRBD1. The CDR3 runs to 12 residues. V lost 10 bases and J lost 8; bases outside the gene matches: 8. Germline V lookup: CDR1 ENHRY, CDR2 SYGVKD. This chain's CDR3 is CASRQGEEGYTF. The CDR3 DNA is TGTGCCAGCAGACAGGGGGAGGAAGGCTACACCTTC.

This rearrangement joins TRBV4-2 to TRBJ2-3, with D possibly TRBD2 on 5 matching bases. With 6 bases removed from V and 0 bases from J, the gap between germline ends came to 7 bases. Germline V gene lookup returns CDR1 LGHNA and CDR2 YNFKEQ. The CDR3 extends over 13 amino acids. The CDR3 spells CASRGGSTDTQYF. For the CDR3, the DNA is TGTGCCAGCAGGGGCGGGAGCACAGATACGCAGTATTTT.

The chain employs TRBV2 and TRBJ2-3; 7 nucleotides line up with TRBD1. The CDR3 sequence is 15 residues long. Germline values: CDR1 SNHLY, CDR2 FYNNEI. The V and J ends lost 6 bases and 2 bases, in that order; junction bases with no gene match: 8. CDR3 in amino acids: CASSLLQGTTDTQYF. CDR3 nucleotide sequence: TGTGCCAGCAGCCTGCTACAGGGGACCACAGATACGCAGTATTTT.

V gene TRBV19 combines with J gene TRBJ2-1; 12 positions agree with TRBD2. This CDR3 is built from 15 residues. V lost 6 bases, J lost 4 bases, and 4 bases stayed unmatched. Germline V gives CDR1 LNHDA, CDR2 SQIVND (reference sequence). CDR3 sequence: CASSSLAGGYNEQFF. The CDR3 nucleotides are TGTGCCAGTAGCTCACTAGCGGGAGGATACAATGAGCAGTTCTTC.

This rearrangement joins TRBV27 to TRBJ2-1; D is perhaps TRBD2 (5 bases). Germline CDR1 and CDR2: MNHEY and SMNVEV (reference sequence). V lost 6 bases and J lost 6, with 15 bases in between. This CDR3 has 14 residues. The CDR3 is CASRIGLEGNEQFF. CDR3 in DNA: TGTGCCAGCAGAATAGGACTTGAGGGCAATGAGCAGTTCTTC.

The V gene is TRBV28, the J gene TRBJ1-2; 7 nucleotides match TRBD1. Per germline, CDR1 MDHEN and CDR2 SYDVKM. The CDR3 length is 12 residues. The J segment lost 4 bases and the V segment lost 8 bases, leaving 4 bases of the junction unmatched. The CDR3 DNA sequence: TGTGCCAGCTCCCGACAGGGCTATGGCTACACCTTC. Its protein is CASSRQGYGYTF.

The DNA for the CDR3 is TGCGCCAGCAGCTTACAGGGGCACTATGGCTACACCTTC. It codes for CASSLQGHYGYTF. The V gene is TRBV5-1, the J gene TRBJ1-2, with 7 positions matching TRBD1. CDR1 and CDR2 (germline): SGHRS, YFSETQ. The junction had 1 base not matched to a gene; V was cut back by 2 bases and J by 3 bases. The CDR3 loop spans 13 amino acids.

The chain employs TRBV20-1 and TRBJ2-7; TRBD1 agrees at 7 bases. V trimming: 6 bases; J trimming: 7 bases; junction bases outside the gene matches: 6. The CDR3 spans 11 residues. Germline V gives CDR1 DFQATT, CDR2 SNEGSKA (reference sequence). CDR3 nucleotide sequence: TGCAGTGCGACCGAACAGGGGGAGCAGTACTTC. Translating gives CSATEQGEQYF.

The chain recombines TRBV7-2 with TRBJ2-7, with 9 bases matching TRBD2. The germline gives CDR1 SGHTA, CDR2 FQGNSA. CDR3 length equals 18 residues. V gave up 2 bases and J gave up 1 base; unmatched junction bases: 12. CDR3 nucleotides: TGTGCCAGCAGCTTACTAGCGGGATACCTAACCGAATCCTACGAGCAGTACTTC. Its translation is CASSLLAGYLTESYEQYF.

The chain links TRBV12-3 or TRBV12-4 to TRBJ2-5, with TRBD2 as a possible D gene (6 bases). V lost 6 bases and J 5 bases, leaving 13 bases between the germline ends. This CDR3 is 13 amino acids long. The CDR3 DNA sequence: TGTGCCAGCAGGGAGACTAGGTGGGAGACCCAGTACTTC. The encoded protein is CASRETRWETQYF.

The chain combines TRBV18 with TRBJ1-6; 7 bases agree with TRBD1. Germline-derived CDR1 and CDR2 are KGHSH and LQKENI. The CDR3 is 14 residues long. Trimming cost V 3 bases and J 7 bases; bases outside gene matches: 3. The CDR3 DNA reads as TGTGCCAGCTCACCCAAACAGGGGAATTCACCCCTCCACTTT. Translating it yields CASSPKQGNSPLHF.

The V and J genes are TRBV5-1 and TRBJ2-1; 11 nucleotides agree with TRBD2. J gave up 4 bases and V 3 bases, and 6 bases lay outside the gene matches. CDR3 length equals 16 residues. The germline CDR1 and CDR2 sequences are SGHRS and YFSETQ. CDR3 loop: CASSSPGTSGYNEQFF. CDR3 nucleotides: TGCGCCAGCAGCTCCCCCGGGACTAGCGGTTACAATGAGCAGTTCTTC.

CDR3 sequence: CASSLRSSAEQYF. The DNA for the CDR3 is TGTGCCAGCAGTCTCCGGAGTAGCGCCGAGCAGTACTTC. The chain links TRBV6-2 or TRBV6-3 to TRBJ2-7; D is possibly TRBD2 (5 bases). CDR1 is MNHEY and CDR2 is SVGEGT in the germline V gene. This CDR3 comprises 13 residues. Trimming removed 5 bases from V and 6 bases from J, with 14 bases in between.

J is TRBJ2-3 and V is TRBV30; maybe TRBD1 (5 bases). The CDR3 consists of 13 residues. CDR1 and CDR2 from the germline V gene are GTSNPN and SVGIG (reference sequence). The V gene lost 0 bases and the J gene lost 1 base, with 5 bases spanning the gap. The CDR3 is CAWSVGGTDTQYF. CDR3 sequence (DNA): TGTGCCTGGAGTGTAGGGGGCACAGATACGCAGTATTTT.

The CDR3 DNA sequence: TGTGCCATCAGTGAGTTCGGGACTAGCGGTGACGAGCAGTACTTC. This sequence encodes CAISEFGTSGDEQYF. The genes are TRBV10-3 and TRBJ2-7; 11 positions agree with TRBD2. CDR3 size: 15 residues. V trimming: 1 base; J trimming: 5 bases; junction bases outside the gene matches: 4. Germline V gene lookup returns CDR1 ENHRY and CDR2 SYGVKD.